Listed here are 21 T cell receptor beta chains from one sample, sequenced in a study of blood T cell repertoires in COVID-19. Clones were sequenced by immunoSEQ multiplex PCR, and TCRdb holds only the in-frame ones, with some missing. The sample carries some 97,000 clones, over 80% recorded once. The specimen sequenced was peripheral blood. These receptors were collected from a man in his fifties or sixties with active or convalescent COVID-19.

This chain links TRBV5-1 with TRBJ2-5, with 9 bases fitting TRBD1. V lost 2 bases and J lost 1; bases outside the gene matches: 3. Germline V gene data show CDR1 as SGHRS and CDR2 as YFSETQ. The CDR3 extends over 15 amino acids. The CDR3 here is CASSFGQGFQETQYF. The CDR3 DNA reads as TGCGCCAGCAGCTTCGGACAGGGGTTCCAAGAGACCCAGTACTTC.

This clone was detected only once. This chain uses TRBV18 with TRBJ1-4, with TRBD1 matching over 8 bases. Germline V CDR1 and CDR2: KGHSH, LQKENI. The CDR3 length is 15 residues. After removal of 0 bases from V and 8 bases from J, the junction contained 5 bases not matched to a gene. The CDR3 DNA is TGTGCCAGCTCACCACCGGACAGGGCGGGGGAAAAACTGTTTTTT. Translating gives CASSPPDRAGEKLFF.

This clone has just one count. The CDR3 loop reads CASSLLAGGPNEQFF. DNA of the CDR3: TGTGCCAGCAGCTTACTAGCGGGAGGGCCGAATGAGCAGTTCTTC. V gene TRBV13 combines with J gene TRBJ2-1, with 12 bases fitting TRBD2. This CDR3 contains 15 residues. Trimming at V came to 2 bases and at J to 7 bases, leaving 3 bases not matched to a gene. Germline V CDR1 and CDR2: PRHDT, FYEKMQ (reference sequence).

This sequence joins TRBV3-1 (or the pseudogene TRBV3-2) and TRBJ2-7, with unresolved D. Germline CDR1 reads LGHDT; CDR2 reads YNNKEL (reference sequence). This CDR3 region has 13 residues. With 0 bases removed from V and 5 bases from J, the gap between germline ends came to 8 bases. For the CDR3, the DNA is TGTGCCAGCAGCCAAGATCTCGAGGACGAGCAGTACTTC. Translation gives CASSQDLEDEQYF.

This chain connects TRBV30 to TRBJ2-7; 8 bases fit TRBD2. The CDR3 loop spans 14 amino acids. Per the germline V gene, CDR1 is GTSNPN and CDR2 is SVGIG (reference sequence). With 2 bases clipped from V and 4 bases from J, the junction kept 7 bases outside the gene matches. CDR3: CAWSPPGGGYEQYF. CDR3 DNA sequence: TGTGCCTGGAGTCCCCCCGGGGGGGGGTACGAGCAGTACTTC.

In DNA, the CDR3 is TGCGCCAGCAGCCAACTGGGACAGGCCCCTGGGGGCTACACCTTC. Translated, it gives CASSQLGQAPGGYTF. This chain joins TRBV4-1 and TRBJ1-2, with 8 bases fitting TRBD1. The CDR3 is 15 amino acids. J lost 8 bases, V lost 2 bases, and 10 bases had no gene match. The germline V gene has CDR1 MGHRA and CDR2 YSYEKL.

This sequence joins TRBV18 and TRBJ1-1, with 9 bases fitting TRBD1. The germline V gene encodes CDR1 KGHSH and CDR2 LQKENI. V was clipped by 5 bases and J by 6 bases; unmatched bases: 10. The CDR3 has 15 residues. CDR3 amino acids: CASSTATGGRAEAFF. CDR3 nucleotide sequence: TGTGCCAGCTCAACAGCTACAGGGGGCCGGGCTGAAGCTTTCTTT.

This chain connects TRBV3-1 (or the pseudogene TRBV3-2) to TRBJ1-2; D perhaps matches TRBD1 (6 bases). Germline CDR1 LGHDT, CDR2 YNNKEL (reference sequence). The CDR3 is 13 amino acids. V lost 1 base to trimming and J lost 7 bases, with 10 bases between them. The CDR3 DNA is TGTGCCAGCAGCCAAGTAGAAGGGGGTGGCTACACCTTC. Residues: CASSQVEGGGYTF.

The chain has TRBV10-1 and TRBJ2-2; 10 bases align to TRBD2. CDR3 length equals 16 residues. Unmatched junction bases numbered 3, after V lost 2 bases and J lost 3 bases. The germline CDR1 and CDR2 sequences are WNHNN and SYGVQD (reference sequence). CDR3 nucleotide sequence: TGCGCCAGCAGTGAGGGGGGACTAGCGCACACCGGGGAGCTGTTTTTT. Translation gives CASSEGGLAHTGELFF.

This chain uses TRBV5-8 with TRBJ1-3; a possible D gene is TRBD1 (5 bases). The ends were cut back, 3 bases at V and 4 bases at J, with 8 bases in the middle. This CDR3 comprises 13 residues. The germline CDR1 and CDR2 sequences are SGHTS and YDEGEE. This CDR3 is CASSSYRGNTIYF. The CDR3 DNA follows: TGTGCCAGCAGCTCCTACAGGGGAAACACCATATATTTT. The complete variable domain, with remaining parts taken from reference TRBV5-8 and TRBJ1-3, reads EAGVTQSPTHLIKTRGQQATLRCSPISGHTSVYWYQQALGLGLQFLLWYDEGEERNRGNFPPRFSGRQFPNYSSELNVNALELEDSALYLCASSSYRGNTIYFGEGSWLTVV.

V is TRBV6-5 and J is TRBJ2-7, with 7 nucleotides matching TRBD1. CDR1 and CDR2 from the germline V gene are MNHEY and SVGAGI. This CDR3 is built from 15 residues. The trim removed 5 bases at V and 2 bases at J, leaving 9 bases unmatched. CDR3 amino acids: CASSKQGQGAYEQYF. DNA of the CDR3: TGTGCCAGCAGTAAACAAGGGCAGGGGGCCTACGAGCAGTACTTC.

This clone has a single count. The chain combines TRBV19 with TRBJ1-1; D uncertain. The V end was cut by 0 bases, the J end by 5 bases, with 16 bases between. The germline gives CDR1 LNHDA, CDR2 SQIVND (reference sequence). This CDR3 comprises 16 residues. The CDR3 loop reads CASSIDPRKRWTEAFF. In DNA, the CDR3 is TGTGCCAGTAGTATAGATCCGCGGAAAAGGTGGACTGAAGCTTTCTTT.

The chain is built from TRBV19 and TRBJ2-2; D unclear. The CDR3 has 13 residues. The germline V and J ends were trimmed by 7 bases and 4 bases, with 10 bases remaining between them. Germline loops: CDR1 LNHDA, CDR2 SQIVND (reference sequence). DNA for the CDR3: TGTGCCAGTATGTGGCAGATCACCGGGGAGCTGTTTTTT. Protein product: CASMWQITGELFF.

There are a few counts of this clone. V is TRBV24-1 and J is TRBJ2-2, with 8 bases fitting TRBD1. The V gene's germline CDR1 is KGHDR and CDR2 SFDVKD. This CDR3 has 16 residues. V was pared by 3 bases and J by 4 bases, with 6 bases of the junction left unmatched. The DNA for the CDR3 is TGTGCCACCAGTGATCAGGACAGGGATATCACCGGGGAGCTGTTTTTT. Translation gives CATSDQDRDITGELFF.

The chain links TRBV9 to TRBJ2-7, with D possibly being TRBD2 (6 bases). V was clipped by 3 bases and J by 2 bases, with 12 bases between them. Germline loops: CDR1 SGDLS, CDR2 YYNGEE. The CDR3 is 14 residues long. The CDR3 region has the DNA TGTGCCAGCAGCGATGGGACTTCCCCCTACGAGCAGTACTTC. Translating gives CASSDGTSPYEQYF.

The chain links TRBV19 to TRBJ1-5; 9 bases fit TRBD1. The CDR3 totals 13 residues. J lost 5 bases, V lost 9 bases, and 5 bases had no gene match. Germline lookup yields CDR1 LNHDA and CDR2 SQIVND (reference sequence). In DNA, the CDR3 is TGTGCCAGCTCCGGGACAGGGTATCAGCCCCAGCATTTT. Protein product: CASSGTGYQPQHF.

The rearrangement uses TRBV11-2 and TRBJ1-4; 8 bases fit TRBD1. There are 15 residues in the CDR3. Germline values: CDR1 SGHAT, CDR2 FQNNGV. The V gene end was trimmed by 4 bases and the J gene end by 8 bases; junction bases not matched to a gene: 9. The CDR3: CASSSGQGVGEKLFF. Written as DNA, the CDR3 is TGTGCCAGCAGCTCAGGACAGGGTGTAGGGGAAAAACTGTTTTTT.

The rearrangement joins TRBV6-5 to TRBJ1-1; possibly TRBD1 for D (5 bases). V was shortened by 7 bases and J by 6 bases, with 21 bases between the two germline ends. Per the germline V gene, CDR1 is MNHEY and CDR2 is SVGAGI. This CDR3 is built from 15 residues. The CDR3, as DNA: TGTGCCAGCACTTCCTACCCCAGGGCAGGCCCTGAAGCTTTCTTT. Protein product: CASTSYPRAGPEAFF.

The V gene is TRBV2, the J gene TRBJ1-2; 8 bases are a match to TRBD1. CDR1 SNHLY and CDR2 FYNNEI come from the germline V gene. The trim removed 2 bases at V and 7 bases at J, leaving 9 bases unmatched. The CDR3 runs to 15 residues. Written as DNA, the CDR3 is TGTGCCAGCAGTGAATTTGACAGGGGTATGGGTGGCTACACCTTC. It yields the protein CASSEFDRGMGGYTF.

This clone was picked up one time. J is TRBJ2-3 and V is TRBV10-3; 11 bases agree with TRBD1. The germline gives CDR1 ENHRY, CDR2 SYGVKD. This CDR3 spans 17 amino acids. The V gene end was trimmed by 3 bases and the J gene end by 6 bases; junction bases not matched to a gene: 11. The CDR3 region is CAISEGQGADSVDTQYF. CDR3 in DNA: TGTGCCATCAGTGAAGGACAGGGGGCGGATTCCGTCGATACGCAGTATTTT.

V is TRBV5-1 and J is TRBJ1-1, with 7 bases that match TRBD1. CDR3 size: 14 residues. Germline V gives CDR1 SGHRS, CDR2 YFSETQ. Trimming at V came to 4 bases and at J to 0 bases, leaving 3 bases not matched to a gene. CDR3 sequence reads: CASSMTGLNTEAFF. CDR3 DNA sequence: TGCGCCAGCAGCATGACAGGGTTGAACACTGAAGCTTTCTTT.